One and the same sample provided the 17 T cell receptor beta chains below, sequenced in a study of CD8 T cells in ankylosing spondylitis. One entry per CDR3 protein, called by TCRdb with MiXCR from the 5' RACE reads. The data hold some 290,000 distinct CDR3 sequences, with 20% observed a single time. Source material: blood, either unsorted or a sorted T cell fraction (not recorded which). These receptors were collected from a male donor with ankylosing spondylitis or in good health (not recorded which).

The chain's CDR3 is CASIRGTGGGYNEQFF. CDR3 sequence (DNA): TGTGCCAGCATCCGAGGGACAGGGGGTGGTTACAATGAGCAGTTCTTC. The chain has TRBV6-1 and TRBJ2-1, with 11 positions matching TRBD1. CDR3 size: 16 residues. With 7 bases clipped from V and 4 bases from J, the junction kept 9 bases outside the gene matches. Per germline, CDR1 MNHNS and CDR2 SASEGT.

This clonotype was detected only a few times. The chain carries TRBV28 and TRBJ1-2, with D possibly TRBD1 on 5 matching bases. The CDR3 is 13 residues long. Trimming removed 1 base from V and 4 bases from J, with 7 bases in between. Germline values: CDR1 MDHEN, CDR2 SYDVKM. The CDR3 DNA follows: TGTGCCAGCAGTTTATCCAGGGTCTATGGCTACACCTTC. It specifies CASSLSRVYGYTF.

This clonotype was observed a handful of times. The gene calls are TRBV29-1 and TRBJ2-5; D might be TRBD1 (6 bases). Germline values: CDR1 SQVTM, CDR2 ANQGSEA. With 6 bases removed from V and 5 bases from J, the gap between germline ends came to 13 bases. The CDR3 runs 12 residues. The CDR3 loop is CSVRDTDETQYF. In DNA form, the CDR3 reads TGCAGCGTCCGGGACACGGATGAGACCCAGTACTTC.

This rearrangement joins TRBV6-1 to TRBJ1-1; unclear D gene. V was trimmed by 8 bases and J by 0 bases, leaving 10 bases between them. Germline values: CDR1 MNHNS, CDR2 SASEGT. This CDR3 is built from 13 residues. The CDR3 DNA follows: TGTGCCAGCCCTGACGCTGTGAACACTGAAGCTTTCTTT. Protein sequence: CASPDAVNTEAFF.

This clonotype was found a few times. The chain combines TRBV2 with TRBJ2-2; D gene uncertain. The CDR3 is 12 amino acids. The V gene's germline CDR1 is SNHLY and CDR2 FYNNEI. Trimming took 4 bases from V and 4 from J, leaving 4 bases between them. The CDR3 nucleotides are TGTGCCAGCAGTGGGGGCACCGGGGAGCTGTTTTTT. Its protein product is CASSGGTGELFF. Based on the CDR3 plus reference TRBV2 and TRBJ2-2, the full variable domain is EPEVTQTPSHQVTQMGQEVILRCVPISNHLYFYWYRQILGQKVEFLVSFYNNEISEKSEIFDDQFSVERPDGSNFTLKIRSTKLEDSAMYFCASSGGTGELFFGEGSRLTVL.

The genes are TRBV12-3 or TRBV12-4 and TRBJ2-5; D is perhaps TRBD1 or TRBD2 (7 bases each). CDR3 length: 14 residues. V was trimmed by 5 bases and J by 9 bases, leaving 19 bases between them. CDR3 protein: CASSSGVPRGAQYF. Here the CDR3 DNA reads TGTGCCAGCAGTAGCGGGGTACCCAGGGGGGCCCAGTACTTC.

The chain links TRBV7-2 to TRBJ1-5; the D gene is possibly TRBD1 (6 bases). Trimming stripped 5 bases from V and 4 bases from J, with 24 bases between. This CDR3 is built from 18 residues. Germline loops: CDR1 SGHTA, CDR2 FQGNSA. The CDR3 sequence: CASSLGLEVTGTNQPQHF. The CDR3 region has the DNA TGTGCCAGCAGCCTAGGGCTTGAGGTTACAGGGACAAATCAGCCCCAGCATTTT.

This clonotype showed up just a few times. The J gene is TRBJ2-3, the V gene TRBV6-1, with D perhaps TRBD2 (6 bases). V lost 7 bases to trimming and J lost 0 bases, with 14 bases between them. Germline loops: CDR1 MNHNS, CDR2 SASEGT. CDR3 length: 15 amino acids. In nucleotides, the CDR3 is TGTGCCAGCACCCGGCTAGCGTACAGCACAGATACGCAGTATTTT. Its protein product is CASTRLAYSTDTQYF.

This rearrangement joins TRBV7-9 to TRBJ2-2; D remains unclear. Trimming stripped 1 base from V and 6 bases from J, with 6 bases between. The CDR3 runs to 13 residues. Germline values: CDR1 SEHNR, CDR2 FQNEAQ (reference sequence). The CDR3 region has the DNA TGTGCCAGCAGCTTAGAGCTTTCCGGGGAGCTGTTTTTT. Its translation: CASSLELSGELFF.

This clonotype was counted many times. The chain links TRBV11-2 to TRBJ2-1; D is unresolved. The CDR3 runs to 15 residues. V was shortened by 1 base and J by 4 bases, with 11 bases between the two germline ends. Germline CDR1 and CDR2: SGHAT and FQNNGV. The CDR3, as DNA: TGTGCCAGCAGCTTAGTCGGCCAGATATACAATGAGCAGTTCTTC. Protein sequence: CASSLVGQIYNEQFF.

This clonotype was seen more than once but under ten times. The rearrangement uses TRBV5-1 and TRBJ1-4; 9 bases match TRBD1. The V gene's germline CDR1 is SGHRS and CDR2 YFSETQ. Unmatched junction bases numbered 4, after V lost 2 bases and J lost 5 bases. The CDR3 is 15 amino acids. CDR3 coding DNA: TGCGCCAGCAGCTTACAGGGGGCGGTCAATGAAAAACTGTTTTTT. Protein product: CASSLQGAVNEKLFF.

The rearrangement links TRBV3-1 to TRBJ2-5, with D possibly being TRBD2 (5 bases). CDR1 LGHDT and CDR2 YNNKEL come from the germline V gene (reference sequence). The CDR3 has 15 amino acids. With 1 base removed from V and 2 bases from J, the gap between germline ends came to 11 bases. CDR3 amino acids: CASSQGPSLQETQYF. In DNA, the CDR3 is TGTGCCAGCAGCCAAGGCCCTAGCCTTCAAGAGACCCAGTACTTC.

The table lists this clonotype with a few counts. This chain links TRBV15 with TRBJ2-1; D might be TRBD1 (5 bases). The CDR3 has 14 residues. The V end was cut by 5 bases, the J end by 6 bases, with 14 bases between. Germline assignment: CDR1 LNHNV and CDR2 YYDKDF (reference sequence). The CDR3 DNA is TGTGCCACCAGCCGGCAGGGCCTACGCAATGAGCAGTTCTTC. Its protein product is CATSRQGLRNEQFF.

This clonotype was counted at least ten times. The rearrangement uses TRBV28 and TRBJ2-7, with D tentatively TRBD1 (6 bases). CDR1 and CDR2 from the germline V gene are MDHEN and SYDVKM. V lost 1 base, J lost 4 bases, and 8 bases lay in between. The CDR3 covers 13 residues. The CDR3 nucleotides read TGTGCCAGCAGTTTATCAGGGGTTTACGAGCAGTACGTC. As protein: CASSLSGVYEQYV.

The V call is TRBV20-1, the J call TRBJ2-3; 11 nucleotides line up with TRBD2. This CDR3 spans 16 amino acids. V gave up 3 bases and J gave up 2 bases; unmatched junction bases: 7. Germline assignment: CDR1 DFQATT and CDR2 SNEGSKA (reference sequence). The CDR3 region has the DNA TGCAGTGCTAGCCTCCAGACTAGCGGGAACACAGATACGCAGTATTTT. It translates to CSASLQTSGNTDTQYF.

In its sample, this clonotype was seen a few times. V is TRBV20-1 and J is TRBJ2-3; 8 bases line up with TRBD2. Germline-derived CDR1 and CDR2 are DFQATT and SNEGSKA (reference sequence). This CDR3 has 15 residues. V lost 2 bases to trimming and J lost 2 bases; unmatched junction nucleotides: 6. Here the CDR3 DNA reads TGCAGTGCTAGACCTAGCGGGCCCACCACAGATACGCAGTATTTT. This codes for CSARPSGPTTDTQYF.

V usage is TRBV5-4 and J usage is TRBJ2-2; the match to TRBD2 covers 14 bases. This CDR3 has 17 amino acids. The V and J ends lost 4 bases and 5 bases, in that order; junction bases with no gene match: 7. Germline CDR1 reads SGHNT; CDR2 reads YYREEE (reference sequence). The CDR3 spells CASSLTSGGAWTGELFF. The CDR3 DNA reads as TGTGCCAGCAGCCTGACTAGCGGGGGGGCCTGGACCGGGGAGCTGTTTTTT.